The source of this TCR beta chain is a study of blood T cell repertoires in COVID-19. Across the study: Both acute and convalescent COVID-19 samples were obtained from the United States, Italy and Spain. From T cells, B-cell-depleted T cells, or PBMCs came the material, which was cDNA or gDNA.

The CDR3 loop spans 16 amino acids. Trimming removed 4 bases from V and 7 bases from J; junction bases left unmatched: 11. CDR1 is SGHDT, CDR2 YYEEEE, per germline. In the source study's methods: By means of reference gene primer amplification, nucleated cell counts were estimated. Using immunoSEQ multiplex PCR, the repertoire was profiled, and TCRdb retains in-frame clones only, with some absent. Clone size and the V and J calls come from that table; the DNA yielded D and trimming. The sample shows roughly 200,000 clones, approximately 84% of them seen only once. The source of this sequence is a man at least 80 years old with acute or convalescent COVID-19. This chain links TRBV5-6 with TRBJ2-1; 10 nucleotides match TRBD1. The sequenced material came from peripheral blood. The CDR3 DNA is TGTGCCAGCAGCACCCCGGGGACAGGGGTCGTTAATGAGCAGTTCTTC. Translation gives CASSTPGTGVVNEQFF.